This T cell receptor (beta chain) was captured by sequencing in a study of spatial heterogeneity in lung cancer. Looking at the study overall: Each time, sequencing found more beta-chain sequences than alpha-chain sequences. Every unique TCR and UMI combination, on average, appeared more than ten times in raw reads.

On each TCR cDNA molecule, a unique molecular identifier was present. TCRdb re-called the 5' RACE reads with MiXCR, one entry per CDR3 protein. In the table there are some 100,000 distinct CDR3 sequences, approximately 12% of which are singletons. This clonotype was seen more than once but under ten times. Antigen unknown. Sample time point: sample taken at primary tumor resection. Whole RNA came from tumor, nontumor lung or frozen PBMC and was sequenced without being sorted. Study findings and constraints: More often at tumor resection than at routine follow-up, ubiquitous expanded tumor TCRs were detected in the blood.

This CDR3 has 14 amino acids. Germline CDR1 and CDR2: MNHNY and SVGAGI (reference sequence). The V gene lost 6 bases and the J gene lost 3 bases, with 15 bases spanning the gap. V usage is TRBV6-6 and J usage is TRBJ2-7; tentative D call: TRBD2 (5 bases). The sample was PBMCs, taken at surgery. The sequence was obtained from a male donor with early-stage non-small cell lung cancer. The DNA for the CDR3 is TGTGCCAGCAGCCGAATTAGCGAGGGCTACGAGCAGTACTTC. Its protein is CASSRISEGYEQYF.